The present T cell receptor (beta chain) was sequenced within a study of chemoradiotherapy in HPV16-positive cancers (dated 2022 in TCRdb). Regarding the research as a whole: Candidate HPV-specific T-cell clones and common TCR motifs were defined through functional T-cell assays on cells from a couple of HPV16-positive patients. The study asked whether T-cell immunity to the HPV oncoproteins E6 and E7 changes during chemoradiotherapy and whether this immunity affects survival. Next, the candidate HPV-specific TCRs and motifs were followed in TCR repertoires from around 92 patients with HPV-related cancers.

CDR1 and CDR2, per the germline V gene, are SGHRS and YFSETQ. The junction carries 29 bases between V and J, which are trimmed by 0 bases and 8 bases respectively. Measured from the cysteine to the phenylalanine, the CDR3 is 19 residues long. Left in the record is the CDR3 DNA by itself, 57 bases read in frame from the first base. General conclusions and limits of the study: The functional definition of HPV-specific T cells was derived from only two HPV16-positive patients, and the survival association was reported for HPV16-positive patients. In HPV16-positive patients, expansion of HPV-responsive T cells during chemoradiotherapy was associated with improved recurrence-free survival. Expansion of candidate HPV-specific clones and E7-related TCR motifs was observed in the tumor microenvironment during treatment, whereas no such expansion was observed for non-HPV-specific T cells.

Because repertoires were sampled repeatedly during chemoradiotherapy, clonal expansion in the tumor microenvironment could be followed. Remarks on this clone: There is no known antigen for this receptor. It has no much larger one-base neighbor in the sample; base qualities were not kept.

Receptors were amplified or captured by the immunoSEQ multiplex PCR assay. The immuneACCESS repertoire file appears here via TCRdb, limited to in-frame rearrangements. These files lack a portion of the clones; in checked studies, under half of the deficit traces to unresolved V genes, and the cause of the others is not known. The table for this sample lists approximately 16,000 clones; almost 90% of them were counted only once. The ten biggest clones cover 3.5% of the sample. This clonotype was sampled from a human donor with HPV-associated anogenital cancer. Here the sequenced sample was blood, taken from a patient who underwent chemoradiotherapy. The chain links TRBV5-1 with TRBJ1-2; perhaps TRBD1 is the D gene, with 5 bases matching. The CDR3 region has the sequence CASSLESGLNKGPRRGYTF. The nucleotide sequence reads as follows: TGCGCCAGCAGCTTGGAATCAGGACTTAACAAGGGGCCGAGAAGAGGCTACACCTTC.